Below are 3 T cell receptor beta chains sequenced from a single sample in a study of response to subunit inactivated influenza vaccine. TCRdb reanalysed the RT-PCR reads using MiXCR and keeps one entry per CDR3 protein. This table has more than 400,000 distinct CDR3 sequences, approximately 7.8% appearing once. This specimen consisted of PBMCs from blood, obtained roughly 24 months after vaccination. The receptors originated from a man aged 45-69 years who received an inactivated influenza vaccine.

Comments on this clonotype: A junction end diverges from the germline sequence, so it may reflect a read error. V is TRBV4-3 and J is TRBJ2-5, with D perhaps assigned TRBD1 or TRBD2 (5 bases each). Germline V CDR1 and CDR2: LGHNA, YSLEER. This CDR3 comprises 16 residues. The CDR3 is CASSKELTAEGETQYF. The CDR3 nucleotides read TGCGCCAGCAGCAAAGAGCTGACAGCCGAGGGGGAGACCCAGTACTTC.

This clonotype came up many times. The V call is TRBV5-1, the J call TRBJ2-6; D may be TRBD2 (5 bases). Germline loops: CDR1 SGHRS, CDR2 YFSETQ. The V end lost 2 bases, the J end lost 5 bases, and 14 bases lay between the germline ends. The CDR3 has 16 residues. This CDR3 is CASSLTGLGWANVLTF. The CDR3, as DNA: TGCGCCAGCAGCTTAACCGGACTGGGCTGGGCCAACGTCCTGACTTTC. The full variable domain, its missing parts supplied by reference TRBV5-1 and TRBJ2-6, is KAGVTQTPRYLIKTRGQQVTLSCSPISGHRSVSWYQQTPGQGLQFLFEYFSETQRNKGNFPGRFSGRQFSNSRSEMNVSTLELGDSALYLCASSLTGLGWANVLTFGAGSRLTVL.

In its sample, this clonotype was seen many times. J is TRBJ1-1 and V is TRBV12-3 or TRBV12-4; D ambiguous. Trimming stripped 5 bases from V and 1 base from J, with 11 bases between. The CDR3 extends over 14 amino acids. The DNA for the CDR3 is TGTGCCAGCAGTCACGGGGTTCCGAACACTGAAGCTTTCTTT. Its protein product is CASSHGVPNTEAFF.